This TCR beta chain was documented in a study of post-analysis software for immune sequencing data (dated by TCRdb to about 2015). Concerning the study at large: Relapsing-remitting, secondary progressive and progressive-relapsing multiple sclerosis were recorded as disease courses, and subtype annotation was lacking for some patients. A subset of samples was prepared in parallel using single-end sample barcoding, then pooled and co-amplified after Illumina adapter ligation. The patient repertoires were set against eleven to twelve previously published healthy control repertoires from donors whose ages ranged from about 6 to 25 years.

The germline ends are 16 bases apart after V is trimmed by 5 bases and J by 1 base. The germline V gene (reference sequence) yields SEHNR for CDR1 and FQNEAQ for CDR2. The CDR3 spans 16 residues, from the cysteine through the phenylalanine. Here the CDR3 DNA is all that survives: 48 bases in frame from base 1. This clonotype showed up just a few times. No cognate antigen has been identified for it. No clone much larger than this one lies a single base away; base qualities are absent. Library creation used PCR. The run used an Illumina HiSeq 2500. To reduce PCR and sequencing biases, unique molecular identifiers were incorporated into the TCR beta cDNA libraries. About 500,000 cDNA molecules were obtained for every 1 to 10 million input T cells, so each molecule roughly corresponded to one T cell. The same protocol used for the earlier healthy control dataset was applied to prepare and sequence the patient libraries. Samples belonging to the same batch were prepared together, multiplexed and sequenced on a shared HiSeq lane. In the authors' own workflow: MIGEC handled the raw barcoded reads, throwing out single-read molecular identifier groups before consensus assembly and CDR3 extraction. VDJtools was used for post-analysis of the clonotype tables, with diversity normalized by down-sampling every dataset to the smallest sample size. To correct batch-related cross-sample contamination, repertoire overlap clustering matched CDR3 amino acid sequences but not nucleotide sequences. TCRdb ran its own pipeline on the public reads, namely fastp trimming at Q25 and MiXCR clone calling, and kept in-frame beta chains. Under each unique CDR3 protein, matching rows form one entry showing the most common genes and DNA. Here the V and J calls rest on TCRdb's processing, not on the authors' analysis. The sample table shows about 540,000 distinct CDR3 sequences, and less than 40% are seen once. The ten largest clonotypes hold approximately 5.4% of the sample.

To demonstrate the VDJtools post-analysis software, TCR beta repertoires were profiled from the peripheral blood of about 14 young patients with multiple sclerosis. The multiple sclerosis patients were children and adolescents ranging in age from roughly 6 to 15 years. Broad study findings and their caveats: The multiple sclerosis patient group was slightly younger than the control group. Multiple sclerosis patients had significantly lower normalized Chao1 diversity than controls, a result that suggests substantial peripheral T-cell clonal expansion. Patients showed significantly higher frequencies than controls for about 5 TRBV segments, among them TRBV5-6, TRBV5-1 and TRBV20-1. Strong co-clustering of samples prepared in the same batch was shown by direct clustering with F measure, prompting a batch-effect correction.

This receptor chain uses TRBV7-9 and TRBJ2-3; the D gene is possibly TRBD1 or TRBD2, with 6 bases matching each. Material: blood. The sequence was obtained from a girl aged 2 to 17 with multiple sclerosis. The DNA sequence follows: TGTGCCAGCAGCCGACGAGGGGGACTTGGCACAGATACGCAGTATTTT. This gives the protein CASSRRGGLGTDTQYF.